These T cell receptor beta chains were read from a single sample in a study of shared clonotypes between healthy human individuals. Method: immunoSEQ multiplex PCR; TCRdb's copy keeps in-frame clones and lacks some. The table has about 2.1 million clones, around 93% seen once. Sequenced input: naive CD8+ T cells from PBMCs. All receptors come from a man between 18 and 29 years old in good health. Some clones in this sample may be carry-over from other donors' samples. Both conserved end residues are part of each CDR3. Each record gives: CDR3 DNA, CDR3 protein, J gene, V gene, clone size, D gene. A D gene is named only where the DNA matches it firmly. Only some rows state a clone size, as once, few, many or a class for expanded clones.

TGTGCCAGCAGCGTCGACACTCAAGAGACCCAGTACTTC | CASSVDTQETQYF | TRBJ2-5 | TRBV9 | NA | NA
TGTGCCAGCAGCTCCGACCTGGAAGTAGAAAAACTGTTTTTT | CASSSDLEVEKLFF | TRBJ1-4 | TRBV28 | NA | NA
TGTGCCAGCAGCAAGACAGGTCGCAATCAGCCCCAGCATTTT | CASSKTGRNQPQHF | TRBJ1-5 | TRBV5-5 | NA | NA
TGTGCCAGCAGCATACAGGGGGCGCGGGAGCTGTTTTTT | CASSIQGARELFF | TRBJ2-2 | TRBV7-6 | NA | TRBD1
TGTGCCACCAGCAGAGATCGGGTAAACACTGAAGCTTTCTTT | CATSRDRVNTEAFF | TRBJ1-1 | TRBV15 | NA | NA
TGTGCCAGCAGTCCCCCTCCGCGGGGCTTCTACGAGCAGTACTTC | CASSPPPRGFYEQYF | TRBJ2-7 | TRBV27 | once | NA
TGTGCCAGCAGTTACTCGGGCCTGATGGGCAATCAGCCCCAGCATTTT | CASSYSGLMGNQPQHF | TRBJ1-5 | TRBV6-6 | NA | NA
TGTGCCAGCAGTTCGAGGGGCACCCGGGGCCTCCTCTTGAACACTGAAGCTTTCTTT | CASSSRGTRGLLLNTEAFF | TRBJ1-1 | TRBV27 | NA | NA
TGTGCCAGCAGGGGACAGGGGCCCTCTAACTATGGCTACACCTTC | CASRGQGPSNYGYTF | TRBJ1-2 | TRBV6-6 | NA | TRBD1
TGTGCCAGCCTCAGGTCTAGCGGCTCCTACGAGCAGTACTTC | CASLRSSGSYEQYF | TRBJ2-7 | TRBV2 | NA | TRBD2
TGCGAACCCGAAACGGGGGTTCACATAGCTAACTATGGCTACACCTTC | CEPETGVHIANYGYTF | TRBJ1-2 | TRBV19 | once | NA
TGTGCCAGCAGTGGGCGGGAGATCTACAATGAGCAGTTCTTC | CASSGREIYNEQFF | TRBJ2-1 | TRBV9 | NA | TRBD2
TGTGCCACCAGCAGATCCCCGGCTAGCATATACGAGCAGTACTTC | CATSRSPASIYEQYF | TRBJ2-7 | TRBV15 | once | NA
TGTGCCAGCAGGACCGGGACCCATCTTACCTACGAGCAGTACTTC | CASRTGTHLTYEQYF | TRBJ2-7 | TRBV27 | NA | NA
TGTGCCAGCAGCGCCTGGGGGGTAGATGGCTACACCTTC | CASSAWGVDGYTF | TRBJ1-2 | TRBV9 | NA | NA
TGTGCCAGCAGACCTATGACTAGCGGGGGGAGTGAGCAGTTCTTC | CASRPMTSGGSEQFF | TRBJ2-1 | TRBV6-5 | NA | TRBD2
TGTGCCAGCAGCTTAGCTTGGGAGGACAGAAGGTCCGGGGAGCTGTTTTTT | CASSLAWEDRRSGELFF | TRBJ2-2 | TRBV7-9 | once | NA
TGTGCCAGCAGCCCGAGGGGACCAAGAGGCAATGAGCAGTTCTTC | CASSPRGPRGNEQFF | TRBJ2-1 | TRBV9 | NA | NA
TGTGCCAGCAGCTACGGACCAGATACGCAGTATTTT | CASSYGPDTQYF | TRBJ2-3 | TRBV7-8 | NA | NA
TGTGCCAGCAACTTCGGGACAGGGGTGTACAATGAGCAGTTCTTC | CASNFGTGVYNEQFF | TRBJ2-1 | TRBV7-9 | NA | TRBD1
TGTGCCACCAGAACCGGTCCCTCGAGCTCCTACGAGCAGTACTTC | CATRTGPSSSYEQYF | TRBJ2-7 | TRBV15 | NA | NA
TGTGCCAGTAGTACCGGGACTAGCCCCTACAATGAGCAGTTCTTC | CASSTGTSPYNEQFF | TRBJ2-1 | TRBV19 | once | TRBD2
TGTGCCAGCAGTTCCTCGACAGGGGAGGTAGGGCAGCCCCAGCATTTT | CASSSSTGEVGQPQHF | TRBJ1-5 | TRBV6-5 | NA | TRBD1